These T cell receptor beta chains were read from a single sample in a study of T cells in Graves' hyperthyroidism and ophthalmopathy. TCRdb called the multiplex PCR reads again in MiXCR, with one record for every CDR3 protein. The sample lists 400,000 to 550,000 distinct CDR3 sequences, roughly 24% seen once, with roughly 12% in the top ten. Sequenced sample: blood. These receptors were collected from a woman between 25 and 40 years old with Graves' ophthalmopathy. Both conserved end residues are trimmed from each CDR3. D genes are given only for firm matches.

V gene	D gene	CDR3 protein
TRBV12-3/TRBV12-4	TRBD1	ANLDNLGGGYEQY
TRBV12-3/TRBV12-4	TRBD2	ASGLAGRETQY
TRBV11-2	-	ASSLDTVSSYEQY
TRBV6-1	TRBD1	ASSPGRGRSNQPQH
TRBV12-3/TRBV12-4	-	ASSAASGVGYT
TRBV20-1	-	SARDATEAF
TRBV20-1	-	SATRDDYEQY
TRBV12-3/TRBV12-4	-	ASTHTPRGAF
TRBV24-1	-	ATSDLLAAGTDDNYGYT
TRBV10-1	-	ASSGGPGDSGANVLT
TRBV18	TRBD1	ASSPGQGGPYGYT
TRBV11-2	-	ASSWAGAGANYGYT
TRBV18	-	ASSPGAGDEQF
TRBV20-1	-	SARDGGRNQPQH
TRBV6-5	-	ASSYSRVNSGYT
TRBV15	TRBD1	ATSSGDRDPRYEQY
TRBV3-1	TRBD1	ASSQEGQGDAEAF
TRBV3-1	-	ASSQEYGGTEAF
TRBV12-3/TRBV12-4	TRBD1	ASSDRQGLVPQH
TRBV29-1	TRBD1	SVSGFRDSLANTGELF
TRBV12-3/TRBV12-4	TRBD1	ASSPFDRGGYT
TRBV27	TRBD1	ASSILGTGVLPLH
TRBV5-1	TRBD2	ASSPGASGGANEQF
TRBV18	-	ASSPPTRGSYEQY
TRBV9	-	ASRSSEGTGELF
TRBV9	-	ASSDGWRYGANVLT
TRBV7-9	-	ASSFGVSSYEQY
TRBV3-1	-	ASSQDGTGPQH